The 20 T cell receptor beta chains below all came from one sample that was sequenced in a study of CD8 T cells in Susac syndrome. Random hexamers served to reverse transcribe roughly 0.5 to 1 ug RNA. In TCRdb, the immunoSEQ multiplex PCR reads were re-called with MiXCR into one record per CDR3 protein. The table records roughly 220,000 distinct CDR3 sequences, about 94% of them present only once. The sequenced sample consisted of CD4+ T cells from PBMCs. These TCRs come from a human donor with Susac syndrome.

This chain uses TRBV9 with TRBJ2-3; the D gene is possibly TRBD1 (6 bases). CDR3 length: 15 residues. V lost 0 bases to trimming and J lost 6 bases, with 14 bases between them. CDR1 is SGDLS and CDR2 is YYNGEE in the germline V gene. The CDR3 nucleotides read TGTGCCAGCAGCGTAGAACAGGGATCAAGGGATACGCAGTATTTT. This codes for CASSVEQGSRDTQYF.

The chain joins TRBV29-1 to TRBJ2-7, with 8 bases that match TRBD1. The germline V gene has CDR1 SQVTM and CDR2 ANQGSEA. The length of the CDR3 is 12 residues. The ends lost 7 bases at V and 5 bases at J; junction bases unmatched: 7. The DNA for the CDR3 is TGCAGCGCCTGGACAGGGAAGGACGAGCAGTACTTC. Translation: CSAWTGKDEQYF.

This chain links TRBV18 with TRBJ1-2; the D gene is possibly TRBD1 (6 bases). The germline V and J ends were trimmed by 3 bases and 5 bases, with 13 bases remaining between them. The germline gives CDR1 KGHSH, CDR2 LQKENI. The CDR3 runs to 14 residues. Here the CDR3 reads CASSPNREAYGYTF. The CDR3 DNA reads TGTGCCAGCTCACCGAACAGGGAGGCGTATGGCTACACCTTC. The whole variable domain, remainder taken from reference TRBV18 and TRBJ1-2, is NAGVMQNPRHLVRRRGQEARLRCSPMKGHSHVYWYRQLPEEGLKFMVYLQKENIIDESGMPKERFSAEFPKEGPSILRIQQVVRGDSAAYFCASSPNREAYGYTFGSGTRLTVV.

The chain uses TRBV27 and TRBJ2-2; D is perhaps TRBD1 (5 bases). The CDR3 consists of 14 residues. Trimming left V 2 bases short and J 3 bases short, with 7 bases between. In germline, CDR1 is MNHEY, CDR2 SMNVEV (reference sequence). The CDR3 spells CASSLPTDTGELFF. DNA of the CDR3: TGTGCCAGCAGTTTACCGACAGACACCGGGGAGCTGTTTTTT.

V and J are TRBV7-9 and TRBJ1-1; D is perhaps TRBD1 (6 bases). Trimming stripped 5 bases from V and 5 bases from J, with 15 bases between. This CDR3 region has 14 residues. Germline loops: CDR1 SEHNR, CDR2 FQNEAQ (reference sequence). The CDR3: CASSPWGGPTEAFF. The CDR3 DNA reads TGTGCCAGCAGCCCCTGGGGGGGGCCAACTGAAGCTTTCTTT. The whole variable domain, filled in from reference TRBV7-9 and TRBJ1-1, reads DTGVSQNPRHKITKRGQNVTFRCDPISEHNRLYWYRQTLGQGPEFLTYFQNEAQLEKSRLLSDRFSAERPKGSFSTLEIQRTEQGDSAMYLCASSPWGGPTEAFFGQGTRLTVV.

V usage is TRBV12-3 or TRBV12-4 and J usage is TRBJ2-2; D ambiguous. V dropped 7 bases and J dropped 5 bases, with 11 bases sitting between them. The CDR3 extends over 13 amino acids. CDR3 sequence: CASNKLGTGELFF. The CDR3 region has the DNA TGTGCCAGCAATAAGCTGGGGACCGGGGAGCTGTTTTTT.

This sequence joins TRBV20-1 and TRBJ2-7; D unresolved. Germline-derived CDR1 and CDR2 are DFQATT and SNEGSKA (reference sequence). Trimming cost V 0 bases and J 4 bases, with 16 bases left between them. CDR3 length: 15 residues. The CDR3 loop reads CSARDWAGRVYEQYF. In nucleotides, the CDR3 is TGCAGTGCTAGAGATTGGGCAGGTAGAGTTTACGAGCAGTACTTC.

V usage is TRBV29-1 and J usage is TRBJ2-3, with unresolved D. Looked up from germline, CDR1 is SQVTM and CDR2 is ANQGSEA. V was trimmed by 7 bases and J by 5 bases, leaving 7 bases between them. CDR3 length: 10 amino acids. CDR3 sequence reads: CSALEDTQYF. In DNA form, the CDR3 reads TGCAGCGCATTAGAAGATACGCAGTATTTT.

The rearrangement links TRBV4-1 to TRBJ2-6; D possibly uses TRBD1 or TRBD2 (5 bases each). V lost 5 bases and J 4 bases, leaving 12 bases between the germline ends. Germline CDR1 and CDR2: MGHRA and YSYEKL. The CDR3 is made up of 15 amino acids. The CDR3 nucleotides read TGCGCCAGCAGCGAACGGGGCTTCGGGGCCAACGTCCTGACTTTC. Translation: CASSERGFGANVLTF.

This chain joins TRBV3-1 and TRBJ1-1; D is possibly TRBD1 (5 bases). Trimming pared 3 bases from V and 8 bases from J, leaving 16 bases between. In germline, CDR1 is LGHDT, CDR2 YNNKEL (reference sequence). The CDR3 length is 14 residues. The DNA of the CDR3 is TGTGCCAGCAGCCACGCCAGGGAAGAAGTCGAAGCTTTCTTT. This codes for CASSHAREEVEAFF.

CDR3 DNA sequence: TGTGCCAGGGGGGGCGGGTCGGCCGGGGAGCTGTTTTTT. Its protein is CARGGGSAGELFF. The genes are TRBV7-2 and TRBJ2-2; the D call may be TRBD1 or TRBD2 (6 bases each). The germline V gene encodes CDR1 SGHTA and CDR2 FQGNSA. The V and J ends lost 9 bases and 6 bases respectively, with 14 bases between them. The CDR3 sequence is 13 residues long.

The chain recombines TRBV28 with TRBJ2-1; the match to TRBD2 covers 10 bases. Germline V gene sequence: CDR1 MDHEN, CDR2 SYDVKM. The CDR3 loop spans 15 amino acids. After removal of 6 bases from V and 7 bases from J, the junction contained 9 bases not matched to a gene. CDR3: CASRPLAGASNEQFF. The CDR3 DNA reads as TGTGCCAGCAGACCTCTAGCGGGAGCCTCGAATGAGCAGTTCTTC.

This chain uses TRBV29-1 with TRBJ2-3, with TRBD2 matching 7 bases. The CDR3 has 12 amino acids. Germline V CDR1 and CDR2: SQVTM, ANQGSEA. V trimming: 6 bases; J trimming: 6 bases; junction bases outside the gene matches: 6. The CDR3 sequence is CSVTAGVDTQYF. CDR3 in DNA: TGCAGCGTAACCGCGGGGGTGGATACGCAGTATTTT.

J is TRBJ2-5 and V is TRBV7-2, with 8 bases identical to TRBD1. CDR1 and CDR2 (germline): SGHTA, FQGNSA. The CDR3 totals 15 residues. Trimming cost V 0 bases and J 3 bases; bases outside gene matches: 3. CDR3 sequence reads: CASSLAGGQEETQYF. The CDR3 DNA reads TGTGCCAGCAGCTTAGCCGGGGGACAGGAAGAGACCCAGTACTTC.

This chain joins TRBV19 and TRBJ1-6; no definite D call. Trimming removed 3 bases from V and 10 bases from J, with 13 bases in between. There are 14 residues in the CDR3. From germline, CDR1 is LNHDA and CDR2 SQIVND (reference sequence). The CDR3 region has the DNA TGTGCCAGTAGTATCGGGCAGAGCGGATCACCCCTCCACTTT. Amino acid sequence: CASSIGQSGSPLHF.

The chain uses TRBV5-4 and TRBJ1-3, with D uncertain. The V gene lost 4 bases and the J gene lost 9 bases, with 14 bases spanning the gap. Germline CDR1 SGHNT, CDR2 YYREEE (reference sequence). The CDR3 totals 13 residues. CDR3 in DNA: TGTGCCAGCAGCGCCCCCAGTGGGAGCACCATATATTTT. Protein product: CASSAPSGSTIYF.

The CDR3 is CAWSVTVNTEAFF. As DNA, the CDR3 is TGTGCCTGGAGTGTGACCGTGAACACTGAAGCTTTCTTT. The V gene is TRBV30, the J gene TRBJ1-1, with D hard to call. CDR1 is GTSNPN, CDR2 SVGIG, per germline (reference sequence). This CDR3 is built from 13 residues. Trimming took off 0 bases at V and 0 bases at J, with 5 bases between the two ends.

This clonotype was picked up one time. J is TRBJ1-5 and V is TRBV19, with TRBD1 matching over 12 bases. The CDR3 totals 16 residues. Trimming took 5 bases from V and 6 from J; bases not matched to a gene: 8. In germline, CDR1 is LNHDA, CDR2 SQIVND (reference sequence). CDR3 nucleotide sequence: TGTGCCAGTAGTCCCTTGGGGACAGGGGGCACTCAGCCCCAGCATTTT. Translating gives CASSPLGTGGTQPQHF. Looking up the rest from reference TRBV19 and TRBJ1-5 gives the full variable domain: DGGITQSPKYLFRKEGQNVTLSCEQNLNHDAMYWYRQDPGQGLRLIYYSQIVNDFQKGDIAEGYSVSREKKESFPLTVTSAQKNPTAFYLCASSPLGTGGTQPQHFGDGTRLSIL.

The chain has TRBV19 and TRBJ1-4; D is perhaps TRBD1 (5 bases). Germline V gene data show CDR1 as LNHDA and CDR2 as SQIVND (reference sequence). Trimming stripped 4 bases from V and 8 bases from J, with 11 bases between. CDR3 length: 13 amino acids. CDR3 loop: CASSTQGTEKLFF. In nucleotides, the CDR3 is TGTGCCAGTAGTACCCAGGGCACCGAAAAACTGTTTTTT.

The CDR3 DNA is TGTGCCAGCAGCTTGTCCCCCAGCACTGAAGCTTTCTTT. This codes for CASSLSPSTEAFF. The chain joins TRBV5-6 to TRBJ1-1; D is undetermined. The CDR3 totals 13 residues. V lost 1 base and J 4 bases, leaving 8 bases between the germline ends. Germline V lookup: CDR1 SGHDT, CDR2 YYEEEE.